This TCR beta chain was sequenced for a study of blood T cell repertoires in COVID-19. Overall study context: In each case, the material was cDNA or gDNA derived from T cells, B-cell-depleted T cells, or PBMCs.

Repertoires were generated with immunoSEQ multiplex PCR, while TCRdb's copy carries only in-frame clones and drops some. The sample consists of approximately 250,000 clones, roughly four fifths of them appearing once. V was clipped by 5 bases and J by 9 bases; unmatched bases: 11. The CDR3 totals 15 residues. Germline V gene lookup returns CDR1 SGHNT and CDR2 YENEEA. Recruits, aged roughly 18 to 100 years, lived in 20 to 30 US areas. Recovery among Cohort 3 donors was established by two negative PCRs, clearance, or symptom resolution. This TCR came from a man aged 40-50 years who had recovered from COVID-19. Sequences were obtained from PBMCs or T cells enriched from blood (not recorded which). This rearrangement joins TRBV11-3 to TRBJ2-1; 9 bases fit TRBD1. CDR3 nucleotide sequence: TGTGCCAGCAGCCAGGACAGGGGAATCGTTGGTGAGCAGTTCTTC. Protein product: CASSQDRGIVGEQFF.